The clone carrying this T cell receptor (beta chain) was counted only a few times. Antigen unknown. One end of the junction is discordant with germline, which a read error may explain. The CDR3 has 15 amino acids. Germline CDR1 is MNHNS and CDR2 is SASEGT. As the method for making TCR beta libraries, quantitative 5'-RACE with molecular barcodes was used. Via MiXCR, TCRdb re-called the 5' RACE reads, giving one row per CDR3 protein. This table holds more than 600,000 distinct CDR3 sequences, around 20% found once. The data were obtained in a study of CD8 T cells in ankylosing spondylitis. Overall study results and limits: Clones linked to the disease showed a CD8+ phenotype. They occurred at relatively low frequencies in peripheral blood. Disease-associated clones were reportedly significantly overrepresented in matched ankylosing spondylitis synovial fluid. One TCR beta motif, made up of roughly eight highly homologous variants, appeared characteristic of ankylosing spondylitis blood.

The V gene is TRBV6-1, the J gene TRBJ1-2; no definite D call. The TCR originated in a male donor with ankylosing spondylitis. The sample consisted of blood, either unsorted or a sorted T cell fraction (not recorded which). This CDR3 reads CASSEKRYYNDGYTF. In nucleotides, the CDR3 is TGTGCCAGCAGTGAAAAAAGATACTATAACGATGGCTACACCTTC.